Listed below are T cell receptor beta chains from one sample, sequenced in a study of T cells in Graves' hyperthyroidism and ophthalmopathy. TCRdb re-derived calls from the multiplex PCR reads in MiXCR, one entry per CDR3 protein. The sample has about 840,000 distinct CDR3 sequences, about 38% seen once. Sequenced sample: blood. The receptor source for this set is a man between 18 and 29 years old with Graves' hyperthyroidism. Each CDR3 is given with its conserved first and last residue. A D gene is named only where the DNA matches it firmly. Not every row has a clone size; where given, it reads once, few, many or a size class.

J: TRBJ2-7; size: few; D: -; V: TRBV20-1; CDR3: CSASSGPRSTYEQYF; DNA: TGCAGTGCTAGCAGCGGGCCCAGGTCCACCTACGAGCAGTACTTC
J: TRBJ2-3; size: -; D: -; V: TRBV7-4; CDR3: CASSVDTDTQYF; DNA: TGTGCCAGCAGCGTAGACACAGATACGCAGTATTTT
J: TRBJ2-3; size: -; D: TRBD1; V: TRBV5-1; CDR3: CASSLGQGARTDTQYF; DNA: TGCGCCAGCAGCTTGGGACAGGGGGCGCGCACAGATACGCAGTATTTT
J: TRBJ1-1; size: many; D: -; V: TRBV19; CDR3: CASSIPGVNTEAFF; DNA: TGTGCCAGTAGTATTCCAGGGGTCAACACTGAAGCTTTCTTT
J: TRBJ2-2; size: many; D: TRBD2; V: TRBV20-1; CDR3: CSATAGGTGELFF; DNA: TGCAGTGCCACGGCGGGGGGGACCGGGGAGCTGTTTTTT
J: TRBJ1-5; size: -; D: -; V: TRBV5-5; CDR3: CASSLFGNSNQPQHF; DNA: TGTGCCAGCAGCTTGTTTGGGAATAGCAATCAGCCCCAGCATTTT
J: TRBJ2-7; size: -; D: -; V: TRBV7-3; CDR3: CASSPDSFYERYF; DNA: TGTGCCAGCAGCCCAGACTCGTTCTACGAGCGGTACTTC
J: TRBJ2-2; size: -; D: TRBD2; V: TRBV7-9; CDR3: CASSPSGGASGELFF; DNA: TGTGCCAGCAGCCCTAGCGGGGGGGCAAGCGGGGAGCTGTTTTTT
J: TRBJ2-2; size: -; D: TRBD1; V: TRBV5-1; CDR3: CASSFFRDRNTGELFF; DNA: TGCGCCAGCAGCTTCTTTAGGGACAGGAACACCGGGGAGCTGTTTTTT
J: TRBJ1-5; size: -; D: -; V: TRBV6-5; CDR3: CASRLTQGQPQHF; DNA: TGTGCCAGCAGGCTGACCCAAGGGCAGCCCCAGCATTTT
J: TRBJ2-7; size: few; D: -; V: TRBV7-8; CDR3: CASTPNRDISGHEQYF; DNA: TGTGCCAGCACCCCCAACCGGGACATCTCCGGCCACGAGCAGTACTTC
J: TRBJ2-7; size: -; D: -; V: TRBV14; CDR3: CASSHNSKKGYEQYF; DNA: TGTGCCAGCAGCCATAACAGTAAAAAGGGCTACGAGCAGTACTTC
J: TRBJ1-1; size: few; D: TRBD1; V: TRBV20-1; CDR3: CSASDPTGENTEAFF; DNA: TGCAGTGCTAGCGACCCGACAGGGGAGAACACTGAAGCTTTCTTT
J: TRBJ1-1; size: many; D: -; V: TRBV20-1; CDR3: CSARDAYVTEAFF; DNA: TGCAGTGCTAGAGACGCGTATGTGACAGAAGCTTTCTTT
J: TRBJ1-1; size: few; D: TRBD1; V: TRBV7-8; CDR3: CASSHGDRGTEAFF; DNA: TGTGCCAGCAGTCATGGGGACAGGGGTACTGAAGCTTTCTTT
J: TRBJ2-2; size: -; D: -; V: TRBV4-1; CDR3: CASSQSGAGAGELFF; DNA: TGCGCCAGCAGCCAGTCAGGGGCGGGGGCCGGGGAGCTGTTTTTT
J: TRBJ2-7; size: -; D: TRBD2; V: TRBV5-5; CDR3: CASSWGSRGDTYEQYF; DNA: TGTGCCAGCAGCTGGGGGTCGCGGGGGGACACCTACGAGCAGTACTTC
J: TRBJ1-1; size: many; D: -; V: TRBV10-3; CDR3: CAISEKQYSNTEAFF; DNA: TGTGCCATCAGTGAGAAACAGTATTCGAACACTGAAGCTTTCTTT
J: TRBJ1-5; size: many; D: -; V: TRBV7-3; CDR3: CASARALGQPQHF; DNA: TGTGCCAGTGCGCGCGCGCTTGGTCAGCCCCAGCATTTT
J: TRBJ1-2; size: -; D: -; V: TRBV24-1; CDR3: CATSDSGEGIHGYTF; DNA: TGTGCCACCAGTGATTCCGGGGAAGGGATCCATGGCTACACCTTC
J: TRBJ1-3; size: many; D: TRBD1; V: TRBV7-2; CDR3: CASSSDRGSGNTIYF; DNA: TGTGCCAGCAGCTCCGACAGGGGCTCTGGAAACACCATATATTTT
J: TRBJ2-7; size: -; D: -; V: TRBV10-3; CDR3: CATSGGVKQYF; DNA: TGTGCCACGTCCGGAGGTGTCAAGCAGTACTTC
J: TRBJ1-2; size: many; D: TRBD1; V: TRBV10-3; CDR3: CAISEQGALGYGYTF; DNA: TGTGCCATCAGTGAACAGGGGGCGCTCGGCTATGGCTACACCTTC
J: TRBJ2-5; size: -; D: -; V: TRBV2; CDR3: CASLEQQETQYF; DNA: TGTGCCAGCCTAGAACAACAAGAGACCCAGTACTTC
J: TRBJ2-7; size: many; D: -; V: TRBV15; CDR3: CATSREGSSYEQYF; DNA: TGTGCCACCAGCAGAGAAGGGAGCTCCTACGAGCAGTACTTC
J: TRBJ1-1; size: -; D: -; V: TRBV6-6; CDR3: CASSQKVGPMNTEAFF; DNA: TGTGCCAGCAGCCAAAAAGTCGGACCGATGAACACTGAAGCTTTCTTT
J: TRBJ1-4; size: few; D: -; V: TRBV7-9; CDR3: CASSSKGLREYNEKLFF; DNA: TGTGCCAGCAGCTCCAAGGGCCTCCGGGAGTATAATGAAAAACTGTTTTTT
J: TRBJ1-2; size: -; D: TRBD1; V: TRBV29-1; CDR3: CSAWDRGIYGYTF; DNA: TGCAGCGCTTGGGACAGGGGAATCTATGGCTACACCTTC
J: TRBJ2-6; size: -; D: -; V: TRBV7-9; CDR3: CASSHARTVGANVLTF; DNA: TGTGCCAGCAGCCATGCCCGGACAGTTGGGGCCAACGTCCTGACTTTC
J: TRBJ2-2; size: -; D: -; V: TRBV2; CDR3: CASIPGELFF; DNA: TGTGCCAGCATCCCGGGGGAGCTGTTTTTT
J: TRBJ2-2; size: once; D: -; V: TRBV7-9; CDR3: CASSLTERNTGELFF; DNA: TGTGCCAGCAGCCTTACCGAACGAAACACCGGGGAGCTGTTTTTT
J: TRBJ2-7; size: -; D: -; V: TRBV19; CDR3: CASSNGRMNYEQYF; DNA: TGTGCCAGTAGTAATGGACGGATGAACTACGAGCAGTACTTC
J: TRBJ2-7; size: many; D: TRBD2; V: TRBV7-2; CDR3: CASSWTSGRGEQYF; DNA: TGTGCCAGCAGCTGGACTAGCGGGAGGGGGGAGCAGTACTTC
J: TRBJ1-6; size: -; D: -; V: TRBV7-2; CDR3: CASSLVGGNSLLHF; DNA: TGTGCCAGCAGCTTAGTGGGGGGTAATTCACTCCTCCACTTT
J: TRBJ1-6; size: -; D: -; V: TRBV5-1; CDR3: CASSLNRGASPLHF; DNA: TGCGCCAGCAGCTTGAACCGGGGGGCTTCACCCCTCCACTTT
J: TRBJ1-1; size: -; D: TRBD1; V: TRBV7-3; CDR3: CASSLGGTDTEAFF; DNA: TGTGCCAGCAGCTTGGGGGGGACAGACACTGAAGCTTTCTTT
J: TRBJ1-2; size: -; D: -; V: TRBV9; CDR3: CASSVGLGGLDDGYTF; DNA: TGTGCCAGCAGCGTAGGGTTGGGAGGGCTTGACGATGGCTACACCTTC
J: TRBJ1-1; size: once; D: -; V: TRBV25-1; CDR3: CARPRDKNTEAFF; DNA: TGTGCTAGACCCCGGGACAAGAACACTGAAGCTTTCTTT
J: TRBJ1-5; size: -; D: TRBD1; V: TRBV29-1; CDR3: CSSPTGSNQPQHF; DNA: TGCAGCAGTCCGACAGGGAGCAATCAGCCCCAGCATTTT
J: TRBJ1-6; size: many; D: TRBD1; V: TRBV20-1; CDR3: CSARAGQVYNSPLHF; DNA: TGCAGTGCTCGCGCGGGACAGGTCTATAATTCACCCCTCCACTTT
J: TRBJ2-5; size: -; D: TRBD2; V: TRBV5-1; CDR3: CASSGTREPQETQYF; DNA: TGCGCCAGCAGCGGGACTAGAGAACCTCAAGAGACCCAGTACTTC
J: TRBJ2-6; size: -; D: -; V: TRBV5-4; CDR3: CASSPRQTWGWTKSGANVLTF; DNA: TGTGCCAGCAGCCCCCGCCAAACCTGGGGATGGACCAAGTCTGGGGCCAACGTCCTGACTTTC
J: TRBJ1-4; size: few; D: -; V: TRBV20-1; CDR3: CSAIPGEEEKLFF; DNA: TGCAGTGCCATCCCGGGGGAGGAAGAAAAACTGTTTTTT
J: TRBJ2-5; size: many; D: -; V: TRBV9; CDR3: CASSPMGPRETQYF; DNA: TGTGCCAGCAGCCCCATGGGACCGCGGGAGACCCAGTACTTC
J: TRBJ1-4; size: -; D: TRBD1; V: TRBV7-9; CDR3: CASTTSAGQFNEKLFF; DNA: TGTGCCAGCACCACCTCGGCGGGACAGTTTAATGAAAAACTGTTTTTT
J: TRBJ1-3; size: few; D: -; V: TRBV7-9; CDR3: CASSLAPGRNTIYF; DNA: TGTGCCAGCAGCTTGGCCCCAGGGAGGAACACCATATATTTT
J: TRBJ1-2; size: -; D: -; V: TRBV15; CDR3: CASTGGGNYGYTF; DNA: TGTGCCAGCACGGGGGGGGGCAACTATGGCTACACCTTC
J: TRBJ1-4; size: few; D: -; V: TRBV6-5; CDR3: CASSYSREKLFF; DNA: TGTGCCAGCAGTTACTCGAGGGAAAAACTGTTTTTT